This entry concerns a single T cell receptor beta chain. Judged by its sample share, this clonotype qualifies as medium-sized (0.01 to 0.1%). It lacks a known antigen. No base-level quality is on record; no much larger clone is a single base apart. To prepare the library, 5' RACE was applied. Sequencing took place on a NextSeq 500. To allow correction of PCR and sequencing errors, the TCR library protocol tagged every TCR cDNA molecule with a unique molecular identifier. As for the authors' bioinformatics: TCR identification, UMI-based error correction and CDR3 extraction were performed with Decombinator tools. TCRs above a frequency of 2 per 1,000, corresponding to the top 1% of the tumor frequency distribution, were defined as expanded. Expanded tumor TCRs were classed as regional if statistically deemed absent (corrected P<0.05) from at least one tumor region, otherwise ubiquitous. Rényi diversity was computed with the R vegan package after subsampling each repertoire 100 times to 5,000 TCRs. CDR3 similarity networks were constructed using string-kernel similarity of amino acid triplets, with links drawn between CDR3s whose pairwise similarity was above 0.82. The public sequencing data were trimmed at Q25 with fastp and processed into clonotypes with MiXCR by TCRdb, which kept only in-frame beta chains. A single entry per CDR3 protein holds the most common genes and DNA from its merged rows. What appears here as the V and J calls and clone size reflects TCRdb's work, not the paper's. This sample has some 96,000 distinct CDR3 sequences in its table, and about 4.4% of those were observed once. The top ten clones comprise over 20% of the sample.

Between the V and J ends, shortened by 0 bases and 0 bases respectively, the junction contains 9 bases. Reading the germline V gene gives CDR1 LGHNA and CDR2 YNFKEQ. The CDR3 runs 16 amino acids, cysteine and phenylalanine included. Only CDR3 DNA is held: 48 bases, read in frame from base 1. Sample time point, as interpreted from the label and publication: sample taken at primary tumor resection. Donors were 72 patients with early-stage, untreated non-small cell lung cancer from the lung TRACERx cohort. Whole RNA extracted from tumor and nontumor lung tissue, or from cryopreserved PBMC samples, was used for TCR sequencing without cell sorting. A patient was chosen for TCR sequencing only when enough RNA was available from at least two tumor regions. Before being selected, tumor and adjacent nontumor lung specimens were reviewed by a lung pathologist. The entry originates in a study of spatial heterogeneity in lung cancer (dated by TCRdb to between 2018 and 2021). Study-level background: More beta-chain than alpha-chain transcripts were consistently detected, likely reflecting higher beta-chain transcript abundance. In tumor regions, TCR transcript counts showed a strong correlation with a T cell transcriptional module score from matched bulk RNA-seq. In the raw uncorrected reads, each unique combination of TCR and UMI appeared more than ten times on average. In non-small cell lung cancer, the study quantitatively compared TCR alpha and beta repertoires across several tumor regions, matched nontumor lung, and blood. The study linked features of the TCR repertoire to counts of nonsynonymous mutations, which were determined by whole-exome sequencing of tumor tissue. Both alpha and beta chains were TCR-sequenced in samples taken at surgery, namely 220 tumor regions, around 61 matched nontumor lung samples and about 52 PBMC samples. What the research found in general, with its limitations: Additional single-cell paired TCR alpha and beta sequencing was considered necessary to confirm, at a functional level, the hypothesis that regional TCRs recognize regional mutations. TCR-seq coverage of tumor T cells was estimated at only approximately 7% for alpha chains and about 14% for beta chains. A correlation was observed between the number of expanded intratumoral alpha and beta TCRs and the tumor nonsynonymous mutation count. The count of ubiquitous expanded TCRs correlated with the count of ubiquitous nonsynonymous mutations, and the count of regional expanded TCRs correlated with the count of regional nonsynonymous mutations.

The source of this sequence is a male donor with early-stage non-small cell lung cancer. The starting material was lung tumor tissue, obtained at surgery. The V gene is TRBV4-2 and the J gene is TRBJ1-5; no D gene call is confident. The CDR3 sequence is CASSQEGYASNQPQHF. The bases read TGTGCCAGCAGCCAAGAGGGGTACGCTAGCAATCAGCCCCAGCATTTT.